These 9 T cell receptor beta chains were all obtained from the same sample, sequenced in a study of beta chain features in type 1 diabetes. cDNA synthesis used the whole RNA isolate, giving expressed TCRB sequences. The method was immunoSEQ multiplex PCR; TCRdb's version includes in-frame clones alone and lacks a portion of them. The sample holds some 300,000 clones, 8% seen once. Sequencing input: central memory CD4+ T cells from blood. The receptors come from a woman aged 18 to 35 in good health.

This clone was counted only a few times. The CDR3 region is CASGNVGSGANVLTF. CDR3 nucleotides: TGTGCCAGTGGTAATGTTGGCTCTGGGGCCAACGTCCTGACTTTC. This chain links TRBV19 with TRBJ2-6; D is ambiguous. This CDR3 comprises 15 residues. Trimming shortened V by 8 bases and J by 0 bases, and 11 bases separated the two germline ends. Looked up from germline, CDR1 is LNHDA and CDR2 is SQIVND (reference sequence).

The CDR3 reads CASSSGYGNTIYF. CDR3 in DNA: TGTGCCAGCAGTTCGGGGTATGGAAACACCATATATTTT. The chain joins TRBV2 to TRBJ1-3; D call uncertain. The germline V and J ends were trimmed by 5 bases and 3 bases, with 8 bases remaining between them. The CDR3 loop spans 13 amino acids. Germline values: CDR1 SNHLY, CDR2 FYNNEI.

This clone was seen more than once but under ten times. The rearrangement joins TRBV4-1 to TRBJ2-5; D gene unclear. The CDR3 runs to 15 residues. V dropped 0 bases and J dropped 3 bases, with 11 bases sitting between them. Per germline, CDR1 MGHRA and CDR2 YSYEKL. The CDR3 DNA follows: TGCGCCAGCAGCCAAGACAAGAAATTGAAAGAGACCCAGTACTTC. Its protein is CASSQDKKLKETQYF.

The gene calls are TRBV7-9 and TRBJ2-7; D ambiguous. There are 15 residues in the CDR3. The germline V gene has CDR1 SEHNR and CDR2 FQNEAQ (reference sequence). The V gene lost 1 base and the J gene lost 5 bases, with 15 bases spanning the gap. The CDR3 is CASSLVSLLENEQYF. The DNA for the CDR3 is TGTGCCAGCAGCTTAGTCTCCCTTCTTGAGAACGAGCAGTACTTC. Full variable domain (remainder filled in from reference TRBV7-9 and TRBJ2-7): DTGVSQNPRHKITKRGQNVTFRCDPISEHNRLYWYRQTLGQGPEFLTYFQNEAQLEKSRLLSDRFSAERPKGSFSTLEIQRTEQGDSAMYLCASSLVSLLENEQYFGPGTRLTVT.

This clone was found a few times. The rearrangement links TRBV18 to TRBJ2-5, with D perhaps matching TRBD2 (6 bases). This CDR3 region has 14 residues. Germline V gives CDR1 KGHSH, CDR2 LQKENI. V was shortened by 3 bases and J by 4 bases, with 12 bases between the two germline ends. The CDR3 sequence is CASSPIGGSETQYF. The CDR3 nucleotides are TGTGCCAGCTCACCTATCGGGGGATCAGAGACCCAGTACTTC.

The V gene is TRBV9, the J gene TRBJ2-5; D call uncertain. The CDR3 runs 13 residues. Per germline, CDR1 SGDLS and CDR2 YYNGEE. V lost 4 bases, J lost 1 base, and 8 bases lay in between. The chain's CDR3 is CASSPLTQETQYF. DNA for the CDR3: TGTGCCAGCAGCCCCCTTACCCAAGAGACCCAGTACTTC.

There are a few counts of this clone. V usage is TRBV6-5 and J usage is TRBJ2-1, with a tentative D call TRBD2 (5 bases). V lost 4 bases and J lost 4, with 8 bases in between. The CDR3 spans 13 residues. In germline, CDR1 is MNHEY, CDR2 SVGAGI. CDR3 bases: TGTGCCAGCAGTTCGACTATTTACAATGAGCAGTTCTTC. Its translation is CASSSTIYNEQFF.

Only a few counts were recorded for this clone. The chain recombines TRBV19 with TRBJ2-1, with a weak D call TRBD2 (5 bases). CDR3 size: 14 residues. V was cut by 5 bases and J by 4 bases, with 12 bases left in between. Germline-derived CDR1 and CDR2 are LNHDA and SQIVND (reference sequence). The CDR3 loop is CASSYRSGYNEQFF. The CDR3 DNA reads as TGTGCCAGTAGTTATAGGTCGGGGTACAATGAGCAGTTCTTC.

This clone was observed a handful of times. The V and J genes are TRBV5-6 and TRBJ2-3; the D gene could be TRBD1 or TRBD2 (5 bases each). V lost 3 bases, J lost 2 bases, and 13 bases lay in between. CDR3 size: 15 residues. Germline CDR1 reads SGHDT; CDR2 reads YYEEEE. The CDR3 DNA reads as TGTGCCAGCAGCTCGGGACGTACGTTCACAGATACGCAGTATTTT. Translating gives CASSSGRTFTDTQYF. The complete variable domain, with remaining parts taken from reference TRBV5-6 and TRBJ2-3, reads DAGVTQSPTHLIKTRGQQVTLRCSPKSGHDTVSWYQQALGQGPQFIFQYYEEEERQRGNFPDRFSGHQFPNYSSELNVNALLLGDSALYLCASSSGRTFTDTQYFGPGTRLTVL.